These T cell receptor beta chains were read from a single sample in a study of blood T cell repertoires in COVID-19. TCRdb's table, derived via immunoSEQ multiplex PCR, lists solely in-frame clones and lacks some. The repertoire holds 150,000 to 200,000 clones, with 75% to 90% as singletons. The source material was peripheral blood. The origin of the receptors is an older man with active or convalescent COVID-19. Each CDR3 is given with its conserved first and last residue.

v_call: TRBV4-3
j_call: TRBJ1-3
cdr3_aa: CASSQNTGAGNTIYF

v_call: TRBV28
j_call: TRBJ2-1
cdr3_aa: CASSFIDRDWEQFF

v_call: TRBV5-5
j_call: TRBJ1-2
cdr3_aa: CASSSDDRGYGYTF

v_call: TRBV7-9
j_call: TRBJ2-7
cdr3_aa: CASSLNAGGRREQYF

v_call: TRBV6-5
j_call: TRBJ1-5
cdr3_aa: CASTGNSNQPQHF

v_call: TRBV6-5
j_call: TRBJ1-1
cdr3_aa: CASRTGAGTEAFF

v_call: TRBV7-2
j_call: TRBJ1-1
cdr3_aa: CASSLSTAGSTEAFF

v_call: TRBV19
j_call: TRBJ2-1
cdr3_aa: CASSMGGLASYEQFF

v_call: TRBV2
j_call: TRBJ2-1
cdr3_aa: CASVIGQGLDEQFF

v_call: TRBV4-2
j_call: TRBJ1-4
cdr3_aa: CASSHGDRGKKLFF

v_call: TRBV19
j_call: TRBJ1-1
cdr3_aa: CASSPTLNTEAFF

v_call: TRBV18
j_call: TRBJ1-5
cdr3_aa: CASSPLGGEPQHF

v_call: TRBV3-1/TRBV3-2
j_call: TRBJ2-3
cdr3_aa: CASTQTSGWASTDTQYF

v_call: TRBV5-1
j_call: TRBJ2-7
cdr3_aa: CASSSTSGGYEQYF

v_call: TRBV6-5
j_call: TRBJ2-7
cdr3_aa: CASSYSDRGSYEQYF

v_call: TRBV11-2
j_call: TRBJ1-2
cdr3_aa: CASSLTGQNYGYTF

v_call: TRBV6-2/TRBV6-3
j_call: TRBJ1-5
cdr3_aa: CASSSYRDNQPQHF

v_call: TRBV16
j_call: TRBJ2-1
cdr3_aa: CASSQTGYNEQFF

v_call: TRBV11-2
j_call: TRBJ1-6
cdr3_aa: CASSPEIGYNSPLHF

v_call: TRBV9
j_call: TRBJ2-7
cdr3_aa: CASSVDAGTAPYEQYF

v_call: TRBV9
j_call: TRBJ1-3
cdr3_aa: CASSQSGVSGNTIYF

v_call: TRBV24-1
j_call: TRBJ2-1
cdr3_aa: CATSAPGAYNEQFF